This TCR beta chain was captured by sequencing in a study of Ad26.COV2.S vaccination and SARS-CoV-2 variants. Turning to the study itself: Each vaccinee took Ad26.COV2.S intramuscularly, once or twice 56 days apart. Study results and limitations: Vaccinees and placebo recipients showed similar non-spike TCR breadth. Reported post-vaccination CD8+ and CD4+ T cell responses to spike showed substantial breadth.

To note about this clone: Antigen unknown.

This CDR3 region has 14 residues. V lost 6 bases to trimming and J lost 6 bases, with 14 bases between them. From germline, CDR1 is MDHEN and CDR2 SYDVKM. The treatment was: roughly 19 received Ad26.COV2.S at low or high dose, single or two shots; 5 received placebo; per-sample allocation not given. The study sampled participants on day 63 after the first vaccine or placebo injection. The table came from immunoSEQ multiplex PCR; TCRdb's copy has only in-frame clones and leaves some out. The sample lists approximately 340,000 clones, about 85% occurring once. This specimen was peripheral blood, taken in a trial of Ad26.COV2.S vaccine versus placebo. This receptor was obtained from a person aged 18-60 years who received the Ad26.COV2.S COVID-19 vaccine or a placebo. The genes are TRBV28 and TRBJ1-4; D is unresolved. CDR3 nucleotides: TGTGCCAGCAGGCGTAGACAAGCTTATGAAAAACTGTTTTTT. This codes for CASRRRQAYEKLFF.